This T cell receptor beta chain stems from a study of T cells in Graves' hyperthyroidism and ophthalmopathy. CDR1 is SGHAT and CDR2 is FQNNGV in the germline V gene. The CDR3 runs to 15 residues. V lost 2 bases, J lost 6 bases, and 13 bases lay in between. RNA transcripts gave rise to amplified TCR beta CDR3 regions. The HTBI primer set served for first-round RT-PCR of the TCR CDR3. MiXCR was run by TCRdb on the multiplex PCR reads, yielding one entry per CDR3 protein. This repertoire shows around 690,000 distinct CDR3 sequences, around 21% found once; its top ten account for about 34%. This clonotype was found many times.

The clonotype comes from a man aged 25 to 40 with Graves' ophthalmopathy. Sample: blood. V is TRBV11-2 and J is TRBJ2-2; D uncertain. The CDR3 DNA sequence: TGTGCCAGCAGCTTACGGGTCCCGCGACCCGGGGAGCTGTTTTTT. Translation: CASSLRVPRPGELFF.